One T cell receptor beta chain is described in this entry. The antigen remains undetermined. The CDR3 has 15 amino acids. Germline CDR1 and CDR2: MNHEY and SVGAGI. V was clipped by 7 bases and J by 8 bases; unmatched bases: 11. The data were obtained in a study of shared clonotypes between healthy human individuals. Naivety among CD8 cells was defined by CD45RO negativity and positive CCR7 selection, thereby excluding terminally differentiated effector memory CD45RA+ cells. Study-wide points: Among the subsets, naive ones generally showed larger estimated richness than memory ones.

The assay was run at deep level. Per the original methods: Filtering of immunoSEQ junctional sequences could not match full-length read filtering. TCRdb's table, derived via immunoSEQ multiplex PCR, lists solely in-frame clones and lacks some. Clonal size and the V and J genes are those of that table, whereas D and trimming came from the DNA. The sample yields about 2 million clones, 85% to 95% seen once. This rearrangement joins TRBV6-5 to TRBJ2-1, with TRBD2 matching 10 bases. The sample taken for sequencing was naive CD8+ T cells sorted from blood. The receptor comes from a man younger than 30 in good health. This CDR3 reads CASTPLAGVGHEQFF. The DNA for the CDR3 is TGTGCCAGCACCCCTCTAGCGGGAGTAGGGCATGAGCAGTTCTTC.